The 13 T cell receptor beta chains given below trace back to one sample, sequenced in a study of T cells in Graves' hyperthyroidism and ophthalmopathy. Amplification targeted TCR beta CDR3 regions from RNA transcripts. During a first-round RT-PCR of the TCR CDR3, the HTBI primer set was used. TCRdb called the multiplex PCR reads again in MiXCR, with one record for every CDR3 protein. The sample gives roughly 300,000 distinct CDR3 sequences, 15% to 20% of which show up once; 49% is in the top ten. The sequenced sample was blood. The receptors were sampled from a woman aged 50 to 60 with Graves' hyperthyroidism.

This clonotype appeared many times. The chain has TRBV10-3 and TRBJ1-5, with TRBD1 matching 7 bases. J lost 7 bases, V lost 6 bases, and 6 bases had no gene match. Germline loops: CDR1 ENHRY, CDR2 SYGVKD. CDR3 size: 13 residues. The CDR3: CAISAQGGQPQHF. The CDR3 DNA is TGTGCCATCAGCGCCCAGGGGGGCCAGCCCCAGCATTTT.

Here the CDR3 DNA reads TGTGCCAGCAGCCAAGCCCGGGGGAACACCGGGGAGCTGTTTTTT. Its translation: CASSQARGNTGELFF. V is TRBV4-2 and J is TRBJ2-2; a weak D match, TRBD2 (5 bases). V gave up 1 base and J gave up 1 base, with 7 bases separating them. Germline CDR1 is LGHNA and CDR2 is YNFKEQ. There are 15 residues in the CDR3.

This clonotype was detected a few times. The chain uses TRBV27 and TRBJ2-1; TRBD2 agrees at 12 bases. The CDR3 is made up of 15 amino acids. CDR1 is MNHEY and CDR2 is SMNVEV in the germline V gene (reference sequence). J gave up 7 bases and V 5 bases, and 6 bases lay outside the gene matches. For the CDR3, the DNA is TGTGCCAGCAGTCCTAGCGGGAGGGCTACAAATGAGCAGTTCTTC. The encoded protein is CASSPSGRATNEQFF.

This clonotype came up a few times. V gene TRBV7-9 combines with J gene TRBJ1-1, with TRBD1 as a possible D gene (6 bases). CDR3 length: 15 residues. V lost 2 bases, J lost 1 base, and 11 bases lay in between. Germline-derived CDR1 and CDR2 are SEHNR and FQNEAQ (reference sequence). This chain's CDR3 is CASSLLGTSNTEAFF. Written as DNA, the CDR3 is TGTGCCAGCAGCTTACTCGGGACATCGAACACTGAAGCTTTCTTT.

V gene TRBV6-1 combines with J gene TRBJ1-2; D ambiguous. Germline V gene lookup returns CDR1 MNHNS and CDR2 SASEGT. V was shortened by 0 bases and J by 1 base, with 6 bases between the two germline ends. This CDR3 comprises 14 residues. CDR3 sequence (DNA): TGTGCCAGCAGTGAAGCATACAGTAACTATGGCTACACCTTC. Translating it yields CASSEAYSNYGYTF.

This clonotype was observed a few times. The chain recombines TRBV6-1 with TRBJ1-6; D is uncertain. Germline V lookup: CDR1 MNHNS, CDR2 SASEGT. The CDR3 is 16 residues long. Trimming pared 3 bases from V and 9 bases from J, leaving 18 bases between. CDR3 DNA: TGTGCCAGCAGTGAGCCCCCTCCGGGGAAGGGTTCACCCCTCCACTTT. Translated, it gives CASSEPPPGKGSPLHF.

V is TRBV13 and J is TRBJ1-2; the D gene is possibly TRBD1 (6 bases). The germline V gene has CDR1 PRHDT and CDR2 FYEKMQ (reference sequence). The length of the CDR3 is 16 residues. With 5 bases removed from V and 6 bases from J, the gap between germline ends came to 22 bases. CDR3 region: CASSPGTNLRLDGYTF. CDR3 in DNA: TGTGCCAGCAGCCCTGGGACAAACCTTAGGCTCGATGGCTACACCTTC. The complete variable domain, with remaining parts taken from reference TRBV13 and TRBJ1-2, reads AAGVIQSPRHLIKEKRETATLKCYPIPRHDTVYWYQQGPGQDPQFLISFYEKMQSDKGSIPDRFSAQQFSDYHSELNMSSLELGDSALYFCASSPGTNLRLDGYTFGSGTRLTVV.

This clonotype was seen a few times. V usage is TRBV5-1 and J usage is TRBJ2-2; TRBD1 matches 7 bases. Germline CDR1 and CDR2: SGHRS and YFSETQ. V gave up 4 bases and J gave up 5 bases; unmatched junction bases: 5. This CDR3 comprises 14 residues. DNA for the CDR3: TGCGCCAGCAGCCCGACAGGGAGTACCGGGGAGCTGTTTTTT. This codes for CASSPTGSTGELFF.

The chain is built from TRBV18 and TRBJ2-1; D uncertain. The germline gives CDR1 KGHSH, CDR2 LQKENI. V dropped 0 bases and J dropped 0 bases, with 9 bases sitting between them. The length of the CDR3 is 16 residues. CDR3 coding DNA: TGTGCCAGCTCACCACCGGGGATTGCCTCCTACAATGAGCAGTTCTTC. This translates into CASSPPGIASYNEQFF.

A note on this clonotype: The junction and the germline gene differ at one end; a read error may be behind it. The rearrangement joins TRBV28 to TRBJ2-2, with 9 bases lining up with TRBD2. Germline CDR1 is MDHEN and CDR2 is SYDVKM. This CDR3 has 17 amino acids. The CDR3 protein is CAGSLHYPGLAAGELFF. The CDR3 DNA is TGTGCCGGCAGCCTCCATTACCCGGGACTAGCAGCCGGGGAGCTGTTTTTT.

This chain's CDR3 is CASNPPGTGDEQYV. In DNA, the CDR3 is TGTGCCAGCAATCCACCCGGGACAGGGGACGAGCAGTACGTC. The rearrangement uses TRBV2 and TRBJ2-7, with TRBD1 matching 10 bases. CDR1 is SNHLY, CDR2 FYNNEI, per germline. V lost 7 bases to trimming and J lost 5 bases; unmatched junction nucleotides: 8. There are 14 residues in the CDR3.

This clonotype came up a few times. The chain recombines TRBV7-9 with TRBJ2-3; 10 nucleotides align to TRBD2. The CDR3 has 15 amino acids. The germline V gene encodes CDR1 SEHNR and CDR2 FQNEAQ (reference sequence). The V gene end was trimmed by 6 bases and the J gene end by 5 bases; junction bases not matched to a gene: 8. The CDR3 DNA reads TGTGCCAGCAGTCTCAGCGGGGGGGCCGTAGATACGCAGTATTTT. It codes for CASSLSGGAVDTQYF.

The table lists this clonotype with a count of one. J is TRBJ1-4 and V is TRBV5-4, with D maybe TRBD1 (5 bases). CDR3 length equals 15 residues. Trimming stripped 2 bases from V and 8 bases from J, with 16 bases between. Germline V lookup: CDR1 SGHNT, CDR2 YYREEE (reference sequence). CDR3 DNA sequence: TGTGCCAGCAGCTTAAAGCTAGGGGACGTCGAAAAACTGTTTTTT. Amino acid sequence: CASSLKLGDVEKLFF. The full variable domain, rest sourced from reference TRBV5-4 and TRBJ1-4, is ETGVTQSPTHLIKTRGQQVTLRCSSQSGHNTVSWYQQALGQGPQFIFQYYREEENGRGNFPPRFSGLQFPNYSSELNVNALELDDSALYLCASSLKLGDVEKLFFGSGTQLSVL.